Shown below are 11 T cell receptor beta chains from a single sample sequenced in a study of CD8+ T cells in alopecia areata. Following extraction, RNA underwent reverse transcription to cDNA, which served as the sequencing template. Method: immunoSEQ multiplex PCR; TCRdb's copy keeps in-frame clones and lacks some. There are about 250,000 clones in the sample; 60% occur only once, and 0.75% to 0.95% lies in the top ten. Treatment of the sample: oral pan-JAK inhibitor, 5-10 mg twice daily. Sequences were derived from CD4+ T cells sorted from blood, sampled at approximately week 52, from a patient treated with tofacitinib. The origin of the receptors is a human donor with alopecia areata.

This chain connects TRBV30 to TRBJ1-2; D is uncertain. The length of the CDR3 is 11 residues. V lost 2 bases and J lost 6, with 7 bases in between. CDR1 GTSNPN and CDR2 SVGIG come from the germline V gene (reference sequence). CDR3 coding DNA: TGTGCCTGGAGTCGAAGGGATGGCTACACCTTC. Its translation: CAWSRRDGYTF.

The gene calls are TRBV7-9 and TRBJ2-1; D assignment may be TRBD1 or TRBD2 (6 bases each). The germline CDR1 and CDR2 sequences are SEHNR and FQNEAQ (reference sequence). The CDR3 is 15 residues long. The V end was cut by 4 bases, the J end by 6 bases, with 16 bases between. The CDR3 region has the DNA TGTGCCAGCAGCTCCCGGGGGCCCCTAAGCAATGAGCAGTTCTTC. This translates into CASSSRGPLSNEQFF.

This clone was counted between two and nine times. CDR3 in DNA: TGTGCCAGCTCCCCCGATGGGGGGCGGGCAGATACGCAGTATTTT. Protein: CASSPDGGRADTQYF. The chain links TRBV18 to TRBJ2-3; D could derive from TRBD1 or TRBD2 (6 bases each). The V and J ends lost 6 bases and 4 bases respectively, with 17 bases between them. From germline, CDR1 is KGHSH and CDR2 LQKENI. The CDR3 is 15 residues long.

The V gene is TRBV10-2, the J gene TRBJ2-7, with 12 nucleotides matching TRBD1. The CDR3 loop spans 14 amino acids. V lost 4 bases to trimming and J lost 7 bases; unmatched junction nucleotides: 5. CDR1 WSHSY and CDR2 SAAADI come from the germline V gene. The CDR3, as DNA: TGCGCCAGCAGTGGGGGGGACAGGGGGCGGGAGCAGTACTTC. It encodes CASSGGDRGREQYF.

J is TRBJ2-7 and V is TRBV5-1, with 9 bases lining up with TRBD1. V was clipped by 3 bases and J by 4 bases; unmatched bases: 11. CDR1 and CDR2 from the germline V gene are SGHRS and YFSETQ. CDR3 length: 16 residues. The CDR3 loop reads CASSWAPGQGTYEQYF. As DNA, the CDR3 is TGCGCCAGCAGCTGGGCCCCGGGACAGGGTACGTACGAGCAGTACTTC.

The gene calls are TRBV18 and TRBJ2-5; a weak D match, TRBD1 (6 bases). Deletions cut 3 bases from V and 2 bases from J, with 10 bases between. The CDR3 spans 14 residues. CDR1 is KGHSH, CDR2 LQKENI, per germline. The CDR3, as DNA: TGTGCCAGCTCACCTATGGACAGTCAAGAGACCCAGTACTTC. Protein product: CASSPMDSQETQYF. Looking up the rest from reference TRBV18 and TRBJ2-5 gives the full variable domain: NAGVMQNPRHLVRRRGQEARLRCSPMKGHSHVYWYRQLPEEGLKFMVYLQKENIIDESGMPKERFSAEFPKEGPSILRIQQVVRGDSAAYFCASSPMDSQETQYFGPGTRLLVL.

The chain joins TRBV19 to TRBJ1-1; D not resolved. V shed 5 bases and J shed 4 bases, with 11 bases lying between them. Germline assignment: CDR1 LNHDA and CDR2 SQIVND (reference sequence). The CDR3 runs to 13 residues. This CDR3 reads CASSFRPSTEAFF. The CDR3 DNA is TGTGCCAGTAGTTTTAGACCCTCCACTGAAGCTTTCTTT.

The genes are TRBV29-1 and TRBJ2-1, with D perhaps assigned TRBD1 or TRBD2 (5 bases each). CDR3 length: 14 amino acids. Trimming removed 6 bases at V and 3 bases at J, with 15 bases between. In germline, CDR1 is SQVTM, CDR2 ANQGSEA. The chain's CDR3 is CSVAERDLYNEQFF. CDR3 coding DNA: TGCAGCGTCGCAGAACGGGACCTCTACAATGAGCAGTTCTTC.

This clone was counted a few times. The chain links TRBV7-6 to TRBJ2-1; TRBD1 matches 7 bases. J lost 6 bases, V lost 5 bases, and 10 bases had no gene match. This CDR3 is built from 15 residues. The germline CDR1 and CDR2 sequences are SGHVS and FNYEAQ. The CDR3: CASSLRTGTSNEQFF. The CDR3 nucleotides read TGTGCCAGCAGCCTTCGGACAGGAACGAGCAATGAGCAGTTCTTC. The variable domain in full, completed from reference TRBV7-6 and TRBJ2-1, reads GAGVSQSPRYKVTKRGQDVALRCDPISGHVSLYWYRQALGQGPEFLTYFNYEAQQDKSGLPNDRFSAERPEGSISTLTIQRTEQRDSAMYRCASSLRTGTSNEQFFGPGTRLTVL.

The V call is TRBV9, the J call TRBJ1-2; tentatively, D is TRBD1 (6 bases). Trimming left V 0 bases short and J 6 bases short, with 18 bases between. This CDR3 is built from 16 residues. In germline, CDR1 is SGDLS, CDR2 YYNGEE. The CDR3 here is CASSVATQGIVDGYTF. DNA of the CDR3: TGTGCCAGCAGCGTAGCTACGCAGGGGATCGTGGATGGCTACACCTTC.

V gene TRBV7-9 combines with J gene TRBJ1-1; a weak D match, TRBD1 (6 bases). This CDR3 contains 14 residues. Germline V gene data show CDR1 as SEHNR and CDR2 as FQNEAQ (reference sequence). Deletions cut 8 bases from V and 0 bases from J, with 13 bases between. The DNA of the CDR3 is TGTGCCAGCTCATCCAACAGGGTGAACACTGAAGCTTTCTTT. As protein: CASSSNRVNTEAFF.